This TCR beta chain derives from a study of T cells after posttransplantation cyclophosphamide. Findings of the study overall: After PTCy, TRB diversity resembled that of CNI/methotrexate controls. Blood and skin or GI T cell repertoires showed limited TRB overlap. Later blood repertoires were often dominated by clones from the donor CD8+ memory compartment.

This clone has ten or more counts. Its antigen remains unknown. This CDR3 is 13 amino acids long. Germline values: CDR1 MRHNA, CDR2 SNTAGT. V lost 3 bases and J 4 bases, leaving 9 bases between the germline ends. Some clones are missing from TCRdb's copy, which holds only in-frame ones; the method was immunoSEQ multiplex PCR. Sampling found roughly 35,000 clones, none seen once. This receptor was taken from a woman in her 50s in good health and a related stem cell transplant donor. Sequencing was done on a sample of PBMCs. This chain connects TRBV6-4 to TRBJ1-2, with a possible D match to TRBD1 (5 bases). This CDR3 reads CASSEGRGYGYTF. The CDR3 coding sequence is TGTGCCAGCAGTGAAGGGAGGGGCTATGGCTACACCTTC.